Presented here are 13 T cell receptor beta chains from one specimen sequenced in a study of T cell repertoires in cytomegalovirus infection (dated by TCRdb to the late 2010s). Their target antigens are unknown. What this sample's treatment or condition label stands for: in vitro stimulation with specific CMV peptide epitopes to enrich CMV-specific T cells. Sequencing instrument: Illumina HiSeq 1500. TCRdb reanalyzed the raw reads on its own, using fastp at Q25 for trimming and MiXCR for clone calling, and kept in-frame beta chains. Identical CDR3 protein sequences are pooled into one entry, listed with their most common genes and DNA. This sample is represented by approximately 1,000,000 distinct CDR3 sequences; approximately 33% of them were singletons. Of the sample, around 15% is held by the ten largest clones. The specimen comprised cultured CD8+ T cells from PBMCs, sampled from culture after CMV antigen stimulation. The receptors derive from a human donor in good health (CMV status not recorded). Some clones in this sample may be carry-over from other donors' samples.

This clonotype was observed a single time. This rearrangement joins TRBV9 to TRBJ2-3; 8 bases agree with TRBD1. Germline V gene data show CDR1 as SGDLS and CDR2 as YYNGEE. CDR3 length equals 15 residues. V dropped 0 bases and J dropped 3; count of bases not matched to a gene: 3. The CDR3 DNA is TGTGCCAGCAGCGTAGAGGGACAGGTAACAGATACGCAGTATTTT. Amino acids: CASSVEGQVTDTQYF. The full variable domain, in which reference TRBV9 and TRBJ2-3 provide the parts outside the CDR3, is DSGVTQTPKHLITATGQRVTLRCSPRSGDLSVYWYQQSLDQGLQFLIQYYNGEERAKGNILERFSAQQFPDLHSELNLSSLELGDSALYFCASSVEGQVTDTQYFGPGTRLTVL.

This clonotype has only one observation. The chain employs TRBV12-5 and TRBJ1-5; D may be TRBD1 (5 bases). Germline V gene lookup returns CDR1 LGHNT and CDR2 FRNRAP. V lost 3 bases to trimming and J lost 1 base, with 13 bases between them. The CDR3 loop spans 16 amino acids. This CDR3 reads CASGLGREGSNQPQHF. The DNA for the CDR3 is TGTGCTAGTGGTTTAGGCAGGGAGGGCAGCAATCAGCCCCAGCATTTT. Using reference TRBV12-5 and TRBJ1-5 for the parts outside the CDR3, the full variable domain is DARVTQTPRHKVTEMGQEVTMRCQPILGHNTVFWYRQTMMQGLELLAYFRNRAPLDDSGMPKDRFSAEMPDATLATLKIQPSEPRDSAVYFCASGLGREGSNQPQHFGDGTRLSIL.

CDR3 coding DNA: TGCGCCAGCAGCTTGGGGCAGGATGACACTGAAGCTTTCTTT. Translation gives CASSLGQDDTEAFF. V usage is TRBV5-1 and J usage is TRBJ1-1; no firm D call. The CDR3 has 14 amino acids. From germline, CDR1 is SGHRS and CDR2 YFSETQ. V dropped 0 bases and J dropped 3 bases, with 9 bases sitting between them.

The rearrangement links TRBV27 to TRBJ1-1, with D tentatively TRBD1 (6 bases). The V gene's germline CDR1 is MNHEY and CDR2 SMNVEV (reference sequence). The ends were cut back, 5 bases at V and 5 bases at J, with 18 bases in the middle. The length of the CDR3 is 15 residues. CDR3 in amino acids: CASSPGEPRGTEAFF. The CDR3 DNA sequence: TGTGCCAGCAGTCCAGGGGAACCTCGAGGGACTGAAGCTTTCTTT.

The chain combines TRBV6-6 with TRBJ2-1; TRBD1 aligns across 9 bases. Germline-derived CDR1 and CDR2 are MNHNY and SVGAGI (reference sequence). V was clipped by 7 bases and J by 7 bases; unmatched bases: 11. CDR3 length: 15 amino acids. CDR3 sequence: CASTLDRGVGNEQFF. CDR3 bases: TGTGCCAGCACCCTGGACAGGGGAGTAGGGAATGAGCAGTTCTTC.

J is TRBJ2-7 and V is TRBV28, with D possibly being TRBD1 (6 bases). V was pared by 8 bases and J by 6 bases, with 20 bases between. The CDR3 runs to 14 residues. The germline CDR1 and CDR2 sequences are MDHEN and SYDVKM. The CDR3 protein is CASPNGYRAGEQYV. The CDR3 DNA reads TGTGCCAGCCCTAACGGATACAGGGCCGGCGAGCAGTACGTC.

This clonotype occurred many times. The chain is built from TRBV12-3 or TRBV12-4 and TRBJ1-1; unclear D gene. This CDR3 has 13 residues. V dropped 3 bases and J dropped 1 base, with 6 bases sitting between them. The DNA for the CDR3 is TGTGCCAGCAGTTTCGGGTCGAACACTGAAGCTTTCTTT. It encodes CASSFGSNTEAFF.

This chain uses TRBV12-3 or TRBV12-4 with TRBJ1-1; TRBD1 might be the D (5 bases). Trimming removed 1 base from V and 5 bases from J, with 17 bases in between. The CDR3 length is 16 residues. The CDR3 DNA reads as TGTGCCAGCAGTTTAGGCCCGCTAGGGGTAGGAACTGAAGCTTTCTTT. This codes for CASSLGPLGVGTEAFF.

V gene TRBV7-9 combines with J gene TRBJ2-5; 10 bases are shared with TRBD2. Trimming cost V 5 bases and J 4 bases; bases outside gene matches: 7. The CDR3 is 15 residues long. Germline V gene lookup returns CDR1 SEHNR and CDR2 FQNEAQ (reference sequence). The CDR3 reads CASSPKAGGRETQYF. CDR3 DNA: TGTGCCAGCAGCCCGAAAGCGGGGGGGCGAGAGACCCAGTACTTC.

This chain links TRBV6-5 with TRBJ1-5; 7 bases are a match to TRBD1. The CDR3 consists of 13 residues. Per the germline V gene, CDR1 is MNHEY and CDR2 is SVGAGI. The ends lost 6 bases at V and 6 bases at J; junction bases unmatched: 5. The CDR3 coding sequence is TGTGCCAGCAGGACAGGGAGGGGTCAGCCCCAGCATTTT. Translation: CASRTGRGQPQHF.

This clonotype has ten or more counts. The chain couples TRBV19 to TRBJ2-7, with D perhaps matching TRBD2 (6 bases). Germline CDR1 reads LNHDA; CDR2 reads SQIVND (reference sequence). With 9 bases removed from V and 0 bases from J, the gap between germline ends came to 15 bases. The CDR3 sequence is 14 residues long. CDR3 residues: CASSPAGSSYEQYF. The CDR3 nucleotides read TGTGCCAGCTCACCGGCGGGGAGCTCCTACGAGCAGTACTTC.

There are a few counts of this clonotype. The gene calls are TRBV19 and TRBJ1-2; weak D call: TRBD1 (5 bases). The CDR3 covers 11 residues. Trimming stripped 4 bases from V and 8 bases from J, with 8 bases between. CDR1 is LNHDA and CDR2 is SQIVND in the germline V gene (reference sequence). The CDR3 loop is CASSTWTGYTF. CDR3 DNA: TGTGCCAGTAGTACCTGGACAGGCTACACCTTC.

This chain links TRBV12-3 or TRBV12-4 with TRBJ1-1; TRBD1 might be the D (5 bases). The CDR3 length is 13 residues. Trimming shortened V by 3 bases and J by 4 bases, and 9 bases separated the two germline ends. The CDR3 loop reads CASSFRVTTEAFF. The CDR3 region has the DNA TGTGCCAGCAGTTTCAGGGTTACCACTGAAGCTTTCTTT.